What follows are 14 T cell receptor beta chains derived from one specimen sequenced in a study of T-cell reconstitution after alpha-beta-depleted transplantation in children (dated by TCRdb to 2016 to 2018). Libraries were built with PCR. The sample was run on an Illumina HiSeq 2500. TCR library preparation used molecular barcoding, with unique molecular identifiers applied to normalize quantification of the TCRbeta repertoire. TCRdb reprocessing: public reads trimmed at Q25 with fastp, clones called with MiXCR, in-frame beta chains kept. One record per CDR3 amino acid sequence lists the most common genes and DNA. The sample table lists 700,000 to 950,000 distinct CDR3 sequences, 15% to 20% of them with a count of one. Clones ranked in the top ten supply under 6% of the sample. What this sample's treatment or condition label stands for: allogeneic hematopoietic cell transplantation with graft depleted of TCRalphabeta T cells and CD19 B cells.

This specimen was PBMCs, mostly from graft donor cells, taken 360 days after TCRalphabeta/CD19-depleted stem cell transplant. These receptors all stem from a male patient aged 10-17 years who had a stem cell transplant for acute lymphoblastic leukemia, so the T cells may come from the graft donor.

This clonotype was seen repeatedly, ten times or more. CDR3: CASSQGGTYYNEQFF. The CDR3 DNA reads TGCGCCAGCAGCCAAGGCGGGACCTACTACAATGAGCAGTTCTTC. This sequence joins TRBV4-1 and TRBJ2-1, with D possibly matching TRBD2 (6 bases). The germline V and J ends were trimmed by 1 base and 3 bases, with 10 bases remaining between them. CDR1 and CDR2 (germline): MGHRA, YSYEKL. The CDR3 sequence is 15 residues long.

The rearrangement uses TRBV6-5 and TRBJ1-1, with no clear D. V was trimmed by 0 bases and J by 0 bases, leaving 14 bases between them. Germline CDR1 and CDR2: MNHEY and SVGAGI. The length of the CDR3 is 17 residues. The CDR3 region has the DNA TGTGCCAGCAGTTACTCGACGGCTGAGAAGATGAACACTGAAGCTTTCTTT. It encodes CASSYSTAEKMNTEAFF.

This clonotype showed up just a few times. The chain is built from TRBV29-1 and TRBJ2-1, with D tentatively TRBD2 (7 bases). The V and J ends lost 4 bases and 10 bases respectively, with 14 bases between them. The V gene's germline CDR1 is SQVTM and CDR2 ANQGSEA. CDR3 length: 12 residues. The CDR3 reads CSVGGGGEEQFF. The CDR3 DNA is TGCAGCGTTGGGGGGGGCGGGGAAGAGCAGTTCTTC.

This clonotype was counted at least ten times. CDR3 amino acids: CATNRAGVRYEQYF. The CDR3 coding sequence is TGTGCCACAAACCGAGCGGGAGTTCGCTACGAGCAGTACTTC. V and J are TRBV11-2 and TRBJ2-7, with TRBD2 matching over 8 bases. The CDR3 has 14 amino acids. V shed 10 bases, J shed 3 bases, and the junction held 11 bases outside the gene matches. Germline CDR1 is SGHAT and CDR2 is FQNNGV.

In regard to this clonotype: A much larger clone differs from this one at a single base, so this may be a read error. This chain joins TRBV5-1 and TRBJ2-7, with a tentative D call TRBD1 (5 bases). Gene TRBJ2-1 matches the end of the DNA better, so the J call may be wrong. Germline CDR1 reads SGHRS; CDR2 reads YFSETQ. The CDR3 spans 15 residues. CDR3 amino acids: CASSLDGAGPYEQFF. CDR3 nucleotide sequence: TGCGCCAGCAGCTTGGATGGGGCTGGCCCCTACGAGCAGTTCTTC.

Points on this clonotype: This may come from a read error, since a much larger clone is one base off. This chain uses TRBV5-1 with TRBJ2-3, with 10 bases lining up with TRBD2. V lost 3 bases to trimming and J lost 1 base; unmatched junction nucleotides: 17. Germline values: CDR1 SGHRS, CDR2 YFSETQ. This CDR3 is 20 amino acids long. CDR3 loop: CASSSTSFPAGGLGTDTQYF. CDR3 DNA: TGCGCCAGCAGCTCGACGTCCTTTCCAGCGGGAGGGCTGGGCACAGATACGCAGTATTTT.

This chain's CDR3 is CASSWAYQETQYF. The CDR3 nucleotides are TGTGCCAGCAGTTGGGCGTACCAAGAGACCCAGTACTTC. J is TRBJ2-5 and V is TRBV12-3 or TRBV12-4; no firm D call. With 4 bases removed from V and 0 bases from J, the gap between germline ends came to 6 bases. The CDR3 is 13 residues long.

Remarks on this clonotype: At one boundary the junction diverges from the germline segment, which might be a read error. The chain uses TRBV10-2 and TRBJ2-1; D call uncertain. Germline loops: CDR1 WSHSY, CDR2 SAAADI. The CDR3 spans 11 residues. CDR3 loop: CASSEDPPPVF. DNA of the CDR3: TGCGCCAGCAGTGAGGATCCGCCCCCGGTCTTC.

This clonotype has a handful of counts. A much bigger clone sits one base away, suggesting this may be a read error. This chain connects TRBV9 to TRBJ2-2; no clear D. Trimming pared 4 bases from V and 5 bases from J, leaving 6 bases between. Germline CDR1 and CDR2: SGDLS and YYNGEE. The CDR3 is 12 amino acids. The CDR3 DNA sequence: TGTGCCAGCAGCACTCTAACCGGGGAGCTGTTTTTT. It translates to CASSTLTGELFF.

This clonotype was recorded at least ten times. This chain uses TRBV18 with TRBJ2-1; TRBD1 might be the D (6 bases). Germline-derived CDR1 and CDR2 are KGHSH and LQKENI. V shed 6 bases and J shed 12 bases, with 39 bases lying between them. The CDR3 totals 20 residues. The CDR3 loop is CASSTLPGTSTSRVANWQFF. DNA for the CDR3: TGTGCCAGCTCCACTTTGCCCGGGACATCAACCTCCCGTGTCGCTAATTGGCAGTTCTTC.

In the case of this clonotype: A much larger clone lies one base from this, so it may be a read error. This chain joins TRBV24-1 and TRBJ2-1; D is uncertain. The CDR3 totals 15 residues. Germline V gene data show CDR1 as KGHDR and CDR2 as SFDVKD. CDR3 DNA sequence: TGTGCCACCAGTGACCGGCCTGGGGTGTACAATGAGCGGTTCTTC. Translated: CATSDRPGVYNERFF.

The rearrangement uses TRBV7-3 and TRBJ2-3; 8 bases agree with TRBD1. Germline V lookup: CDR1 SGHTA, CDR2 FQGTGA. There are 14 residues in the CDR3. The J segment lost 4 bases and the V segment lost 4 bases, leaving 4 bases of the junction unmatched. The CDR3 sequence: CASSSTGAADTQYF. The CDR3 DNA is TGTGCCAGCAGCTCGACAGGGGCGGCAGATACGCAGTATTTT.

The rearrangement uses TRBV27 and TRBJ2-1, with 7 bases fitting TRBD1. The CDR3 has 16 amino acids. Trimming removed 0 bases from V and 6 bases from J; junction bases left unmatched: 8. Looked up from germline, CDR1 is MNHEY and CDR2 is SMNVEV (reference sequence). CDR3 amino acids: CASSLSTGLYFNEQFF. The CDR3 DNA follows: TGTGCCAGCAGTTTATCGACAGGGCTTTACTTCAATGAGCAGTTCTTC.

This clonotype has more than one count but fewer than ten. The chain combines TRBV11-3 with TRBJ2-5; D gene ambiguous. Germline-derived CDR1 and CDR2 are SGHNT and YENEEA. The V gene lost 5 bases and the J gene lost 2 bases, with 9 bases spanning the gap. This CDR3 region has 13 residues. The CDR3 loop is CASSDGSQETQYF. In DNA, the CDR3 is TGTGCCAGCAGCGACGGATCACAAGAGACCCAGTACTTC.